The present T cell receptor (beta chain) was sequenced within a study of T cell changes during pregnancy in multiple sclerosis. Germline CDR1 SEHNR, CDR2 FQNEAQ (reference sequence). The CDR3 loop spans 18 amino acids. Trimming at V came to 5 bases and at J to 5 bases, leaving 13 bases not matched to a gene. The table came from immunoSEQ multiplex PCR; TCRdb's copy has only in-frame clones and leaves some out. The sample holds some 69,000 clones, approximately 92% seen once. The chain employs TRBV7-9 and TRBJ2-2; 11 bases are a match to TRBD2. The receptor comes from a female donor in good health, enrolled as a control in a pregnancy study. The sample was peripheral blood, taken in the second trimester of pregnancy. The CDR3 DNA follows: TGTGCCAGCAGCCCCGCAGGCCTAGCGGGGGGTGGGACCGGGGAGCTGTTTTTT. The encoded protein is CASSPAGLAGGGTGELFF.